This passage covers 8 T cell receptor beta chains from one sample sequenced in a study of T cell clonality in common variable immunodeficiency. Profiled with immunoSEQ multiplex PCR; TCRdb holds only in-frame clones, not every one. The sample yields 45,000 to 55,000 clones, without any singletons. The material sequenced was peripheral blood mononuclear cells. The receptors stem from a person aged 18 to 70 in good health.

This clone was seen repeatedly, ten times or more. Read coverage stops 3 residues before the CDR3 terminus; the germline J gene supplies the remainder. This chain connects TRBV18 to TRBJ2-2; no definite D call. Germline assignment: CDR1 KGHSH and CDR2 LQKENI. V was cut by 2 bases and J by 4 bases, with 8 bases left in between. This CDR3 has 14 residues. CDR3 residues: CASSPWPPTGELFF. CDR3 DNA (partial): TGTGCCAGCTCACCATGGCCCCCCACCGGGGAG.

This clone was found many times. The read is 3 residues too short to cover the CDR3 end, so that end is filled in from the germline J gene. The chain links TRBV13 to TRBJ1-1; the match to TRBD1 covers 7 bases. The V and J ends lost 5 bases and 3 bases, in that order; junction bases with no gene match: 6. Germline CDR1 reads PRHDT; CDR2 reads FYEKMQ (reference sequence). This CDR3 is built from 14 residues. The CDR3 sequence: CASSVGQHYTEAFF. The CDR3 DNA, read in part, is TGTGCCAGCAGCGTGGGACAGCACTACACTGAA.

This clone was found many times. The missing CDR3 end, 3 residues past where the read stops, is filled in from the germline J gene. V usage is TRBV18 and J usage is TRBJ2-5, with 8 bases that match TRBD2. With 4 bases clipped from V and 5 bases from J, the junction kept 12 bases outside the gene matches. Germline CDR1 reads KGHSH; CDR2 reads LQKENI. The CDR3 loop spans 16 amino acids. CDR3 in amino acids: CASSRQTTSAGETQYF. The sequenced part of the CDR3 DNA is TGTGCCAGCTCACGACAAACGACTAGCGCCGGGGAGACC.

This clone showed up many times. The read falls 3 residues short of the CDR3 end, and the missing part is taken from the germline J gene. The chain joins TRBV23-1 to TRBJ1-4; D possibly corresponds to TRBD1 (5 bases). TRBV23-1 is an ORF for which the function is uncertain. The V gene lost 2 bases and the J gene lost 2 bases, with 24 bases spanning the gap. The CDR3 is 20 amino acids. The sequenced part of the CDR3 DNA is TGCGCCAGCAGTCAAGGGGCCAGTCGCTCGGTCCGCGCGACTAATGAAAAA. It encodes CASSQGASRSVRATNEK. The CDR3 as a whole reads CASSQGASRSVRATNEKLFF.

Many counts were recorded for this clone. Coverage ceases 3 residues before the CDR3 finishes, and the germline J gene fills in the end. The chain employs TRBV5-8 and TRBJ1-2, with a possible D match to TRBD1 (6 bases). Germline loops: CDR1 SGHTS, CDR2 YDEGEE. The CDR3 runs 15 residues. V lost 4 bases, J lost 2 bases, and 15 bases lay in between. CDR3 DNA, as far as it was read: TGTGCCAGCAGCCTATATTTGGACAGAAACTATGGC. Protein: CASSLYLDRNYG. The whole CDR3 protein is CASSLYLDRNYGYTF. Full variable domain (remainder filled in from reference TRBV5-8 and TRBJ1-2): EAGVTQSPTHLIKTRGQQATLRCSPISGHTSVYWYQQALGLGLQFLLWYDEGEERNRGNFPPRFSGRQFPNYSSELNVNALELEDSALYLCASSLYLDRNYGYTFGSGTRLTVV.

This clone was counted at least ten times. The read falls 3 residues short of the CDR3 end, and the missing part is taken from the germline J gene. Distinct nucleotide sequences in the sample also encode this CDR3. The gene calls are TRBV19 and TRBJ2-7, with D possibly TRBD1 on 6 matching bases. The CDR3 extends over 12 amino acids. V was pared by 11 bases and J by 2 bases, with 13 bases between. Germline-derived CDR1 and CDR2 are LNHDA and SQIVND (reference sequence). CDR3 amino acids: CASSPGAYEQYF. The CDR3 DNA, read in part, is TGTGCCTCTAGCCCAGGGGCCTACGAG.

This clone was recorded at least ten times. The DNA ends 3 residues before the CDR3 does, and the rest of the CDR3 is filled in from the germline J gene. J is TRBJ2-7 and V is TRBV7-3; TRBD1 agrees at 10 bases. CDR1 and CDR2 (germline): SGHTA, FQGTGA. The CDR3 is 16 residues long. Germline trimming cut 2 bases from V and 4 bases from J; bases unmatched to any gene: 8. CDR3 region: CASSLDRDRGSYEQYF. CDR3 DNA, as far as it was read: TGTGCCAGCAGCTTAGACCGGGACAGGGGCTCTTACGAG.

At least ten counts were recorded for this clone. The read stops 3 residues short of the end of the CDR3; the missing end is completed from the germline J gene. The chain employs TRBV5-1 and TRBJ1-6; 9 bases are a match to TRBD1. Germline loops: CDR1 SGHRS, CDR2 YFSETQ. The CDR3 has 14 amino acids. CDR3 loop: CASRETGGEVALHF. The covered CDR3 bases are TGCGCCAGCAGAGAGACAGGGGGAGAGGTGGCC.